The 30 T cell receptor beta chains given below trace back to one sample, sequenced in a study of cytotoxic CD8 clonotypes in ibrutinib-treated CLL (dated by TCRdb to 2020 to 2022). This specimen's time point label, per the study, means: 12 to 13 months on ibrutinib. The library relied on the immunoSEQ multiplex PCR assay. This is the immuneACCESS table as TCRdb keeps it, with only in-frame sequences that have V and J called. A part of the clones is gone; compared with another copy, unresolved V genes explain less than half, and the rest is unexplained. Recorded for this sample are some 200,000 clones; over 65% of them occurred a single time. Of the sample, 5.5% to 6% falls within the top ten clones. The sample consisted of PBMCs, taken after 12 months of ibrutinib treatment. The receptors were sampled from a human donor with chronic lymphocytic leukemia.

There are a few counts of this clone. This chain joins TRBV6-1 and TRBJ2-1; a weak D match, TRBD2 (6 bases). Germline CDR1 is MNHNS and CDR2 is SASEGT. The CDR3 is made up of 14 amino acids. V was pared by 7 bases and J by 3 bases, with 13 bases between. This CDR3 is CASMRDGGYNEQFF. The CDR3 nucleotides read TGTGCCAGCATGCGGGACGGAGGCTACAATGAGCAGTTCTTC.

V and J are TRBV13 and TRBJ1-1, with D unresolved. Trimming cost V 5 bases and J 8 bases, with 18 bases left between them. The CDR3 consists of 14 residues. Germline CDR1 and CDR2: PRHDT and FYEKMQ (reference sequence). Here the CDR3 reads CASSTGGRIYEAFF. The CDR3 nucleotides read TGTGCCAGCAGCACTGGAGGACGGATATACGAAGCTTTCTTT.

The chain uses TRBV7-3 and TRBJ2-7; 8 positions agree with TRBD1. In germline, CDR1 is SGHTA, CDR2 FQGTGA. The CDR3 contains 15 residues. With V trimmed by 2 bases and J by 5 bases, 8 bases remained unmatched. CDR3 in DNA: TGTGCCAGCAGCTTACTTGGACAGGGAGGTCACGAGCAGTACTTC. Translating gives CASSLLGQGGHEQYF.

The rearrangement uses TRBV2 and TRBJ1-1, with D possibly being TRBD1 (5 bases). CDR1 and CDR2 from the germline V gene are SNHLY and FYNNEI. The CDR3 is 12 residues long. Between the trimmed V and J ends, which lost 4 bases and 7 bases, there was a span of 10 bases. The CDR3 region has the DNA TGTGCCAGCAGTGCTTGGGGGTATGAAGCTTTCTTT. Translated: CASSAWGYEAFF.

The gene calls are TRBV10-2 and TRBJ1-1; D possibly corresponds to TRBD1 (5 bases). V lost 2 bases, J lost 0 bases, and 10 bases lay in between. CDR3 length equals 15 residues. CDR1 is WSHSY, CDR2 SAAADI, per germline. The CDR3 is CASSEDRGMNTEAFF. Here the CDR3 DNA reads TGCGCCAGCAGTGAGGACAGAGGTATGAACACTGAAGCTTTCTTT.

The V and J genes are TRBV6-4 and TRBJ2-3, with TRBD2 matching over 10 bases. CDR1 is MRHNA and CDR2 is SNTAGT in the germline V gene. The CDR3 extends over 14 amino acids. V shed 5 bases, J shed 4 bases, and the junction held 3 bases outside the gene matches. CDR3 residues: CASSLAGASDTQYF. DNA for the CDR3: TGTGCCAGCAGTCTAGCGGGAGCCTCAGATACGCAGTATTTT.

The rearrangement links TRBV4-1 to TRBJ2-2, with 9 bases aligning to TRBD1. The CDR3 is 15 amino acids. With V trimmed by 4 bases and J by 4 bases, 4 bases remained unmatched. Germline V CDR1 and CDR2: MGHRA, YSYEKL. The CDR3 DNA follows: TGCGCCAGCAGCCCCCGGGACAGGGCCACCGGGGAGCTGTTTTTT. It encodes CASSPRDRATGELFF.

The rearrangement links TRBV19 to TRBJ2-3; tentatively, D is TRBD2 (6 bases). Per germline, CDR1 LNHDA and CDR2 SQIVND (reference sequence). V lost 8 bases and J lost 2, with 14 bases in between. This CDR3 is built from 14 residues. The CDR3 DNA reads TGTGCCAGTCTTAAAGCGGGTTCCACAGATACGCAGTATTTT. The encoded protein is CASLKAGSTDTQYF.

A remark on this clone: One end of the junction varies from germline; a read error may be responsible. Here the CDR3 reads CASSLGLAGGNEQFF. The CDR3 bases are TGTGCTAGCAGCTTAGGCCTAGCGGGAGGGAATGAGCAGTTCTTC. The gene calls are TRBV7-7 and TRBJ2-1; 12 nucleotides line up with TRBD2. Germline CDR1 reads SSHAT; CDR2 reads FNYEAQ (reference sequence). The CDR3 spans 15 residues.

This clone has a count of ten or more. The CDR3 here is CSVPRGLSSYNEQFF. CDR3 DNA: TGCAGCGTCCCCAGGGGGTTGAGTTCCTACAATGAGCAGTTCTTC. The V gene is TRBV29-1, the J gene TRBJ2-1; 7 bases match TRBD1. Unmatched junction bases numbered 9, after V lost 6 bases and J lost 1 base. Germline-derived CDR1 and CDR2 are SQVTM and ANQGSEA. This CDR3 is built from 15 residues.

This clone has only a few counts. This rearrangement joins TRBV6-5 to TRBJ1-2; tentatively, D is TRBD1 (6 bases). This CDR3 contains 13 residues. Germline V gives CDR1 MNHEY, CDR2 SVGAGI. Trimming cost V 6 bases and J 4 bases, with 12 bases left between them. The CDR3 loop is CASRIDRRYGYTF. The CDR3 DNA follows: TGTGCCAGCAGGATAGACAGGCGCTATGGCTACACCTTC.

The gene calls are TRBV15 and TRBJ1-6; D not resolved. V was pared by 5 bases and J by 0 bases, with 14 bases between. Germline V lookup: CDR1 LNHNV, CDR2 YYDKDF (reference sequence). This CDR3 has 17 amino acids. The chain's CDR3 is CATSRRITSSYNSPLHF. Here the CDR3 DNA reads TGTGCCACCAGCCGGCGCATTACGAGCTCCTATAATTCACCCCTCCACTTT.

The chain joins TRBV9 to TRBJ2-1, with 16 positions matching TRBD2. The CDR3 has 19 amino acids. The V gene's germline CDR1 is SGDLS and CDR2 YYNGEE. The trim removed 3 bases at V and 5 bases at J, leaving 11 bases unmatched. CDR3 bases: TGTGCCAGCAGCGCCACCCCGGGACTAGCGGGGGGGCCAAACAATGAGCAGTTCTTC. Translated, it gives CASSATPGLAGGPNNEQFF.

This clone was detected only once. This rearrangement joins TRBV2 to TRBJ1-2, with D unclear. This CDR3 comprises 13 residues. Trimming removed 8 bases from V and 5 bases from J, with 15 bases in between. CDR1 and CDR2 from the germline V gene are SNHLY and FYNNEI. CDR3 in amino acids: CASLTRPSYGYTF. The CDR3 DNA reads TGTGCCAGCCTCACCCGGCCCAGTTATGGCTACACCTTC.

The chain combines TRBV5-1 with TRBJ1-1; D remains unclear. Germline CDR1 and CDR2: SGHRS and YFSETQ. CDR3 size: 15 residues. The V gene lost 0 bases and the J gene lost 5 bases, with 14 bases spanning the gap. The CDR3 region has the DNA TGCGCCAGCAGCTTGGACGTGGACGAATTTACTGAAGCTTTCTTT. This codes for CASSLDVDEFTEAFF.

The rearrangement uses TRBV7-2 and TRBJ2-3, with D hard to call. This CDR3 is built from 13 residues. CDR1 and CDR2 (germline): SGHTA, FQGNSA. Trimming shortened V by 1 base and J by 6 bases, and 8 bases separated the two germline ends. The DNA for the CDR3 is TGTGCCAGCAGCTTAGAAGGTTGGGATACGCAGTATTTT. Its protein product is CASSLEGWDTQYF.

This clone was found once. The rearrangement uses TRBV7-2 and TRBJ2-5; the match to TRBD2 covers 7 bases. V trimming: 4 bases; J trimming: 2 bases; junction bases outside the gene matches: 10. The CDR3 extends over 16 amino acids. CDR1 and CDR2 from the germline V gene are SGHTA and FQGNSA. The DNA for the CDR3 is TGTGCCAGCAGCTCAGTCGGGGGGTTTGGGCAAGAGACCCAGTACTTC. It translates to CASSSVGGFGQETQYF. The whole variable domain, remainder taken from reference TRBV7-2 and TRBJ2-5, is GAGVSQSPSNKVTEKGKDVELRCDPISGHTALYWYRQSLGQGLEFLIYFQGNSAPDKSGLPSDRFSAERTGGSVSTLTIQRTQQEDSAVYLCASSSVGGFGQETQYFGPGTRLLVL.

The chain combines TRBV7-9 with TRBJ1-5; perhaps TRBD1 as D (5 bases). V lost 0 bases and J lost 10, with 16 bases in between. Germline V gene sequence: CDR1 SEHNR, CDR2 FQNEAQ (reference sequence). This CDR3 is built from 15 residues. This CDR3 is CASSLAEGRLGPQHF. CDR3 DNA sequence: TGTGCCAGCAGCTTAGCTGAGGGGAGGTTGGGACCCCAGCATTTT. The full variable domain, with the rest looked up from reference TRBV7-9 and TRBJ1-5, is DTGVSQNPRHKITKRGQNVTFRCDPISEHNRLYWYRQTLGQGPEFLTYFQNEAQLEKSRLLSDRFSAERPKGSFSTLEIQRTEQGDSAMYLCASSLAEGRLGPQHFGDGTRLSIL.

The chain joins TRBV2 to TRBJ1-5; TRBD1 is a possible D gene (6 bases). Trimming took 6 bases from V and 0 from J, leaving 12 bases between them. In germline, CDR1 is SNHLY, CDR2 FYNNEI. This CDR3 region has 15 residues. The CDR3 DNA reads TGTGCCAGCAGACAGGACAGCCTTAGCAATCAGCCCCAGCATTTT. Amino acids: CASRQDSLSNQPQHF.

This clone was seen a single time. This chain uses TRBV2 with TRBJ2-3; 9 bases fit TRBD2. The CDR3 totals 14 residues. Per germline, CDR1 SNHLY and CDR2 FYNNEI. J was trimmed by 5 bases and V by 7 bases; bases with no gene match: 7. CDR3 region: CASNLAGKQDTQYF. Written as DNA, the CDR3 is TGTGCCAGCAATCTAGCGGGGAAACAAGATACGCAGTATTTT.

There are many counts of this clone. In DNA form, the CDR3 reads TGTGCCACCCAATATCAGGACAGGAACACTGAAGCTTTCTTT. Translated, it gives CATQYQDRNTEAFF. The chain has TRBV6-1 and TRBJ1-1, with D possibly being TRBD1 (6 bases). Trimming removed 10 bases from V and 1 base from J, with 16 bases in between. The CDR3 has 14 amino acids. Germline V CDR1 and CDR2: MNHNS, SASEGT.

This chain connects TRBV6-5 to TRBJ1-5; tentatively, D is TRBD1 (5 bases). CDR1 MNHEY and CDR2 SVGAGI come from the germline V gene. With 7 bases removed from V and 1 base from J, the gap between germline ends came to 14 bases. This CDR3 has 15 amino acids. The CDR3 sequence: CASTKGRDSNQPQHF. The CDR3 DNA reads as TGTGCCAGCACGAAAGGGCGGGACAGCAATCAGCCCCAGCATTTT.

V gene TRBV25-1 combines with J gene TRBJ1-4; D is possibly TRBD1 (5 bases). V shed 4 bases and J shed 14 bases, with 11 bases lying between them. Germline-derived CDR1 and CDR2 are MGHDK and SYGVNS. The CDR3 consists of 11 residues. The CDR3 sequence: CASSVQVELFF. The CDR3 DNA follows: TGTGCCAGCAGTGTACAGGTTGAGCTGTTTTTT.

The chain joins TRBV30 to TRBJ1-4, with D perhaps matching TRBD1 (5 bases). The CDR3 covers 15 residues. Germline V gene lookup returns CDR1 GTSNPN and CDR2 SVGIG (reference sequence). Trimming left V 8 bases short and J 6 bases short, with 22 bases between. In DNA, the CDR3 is TGTGCCCGACAGTCCAAATCCATGGGGGATGAAAAACTGTTTTTT. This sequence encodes CARQSKSMGDEKLFF.

The DNA for the CDR3 is TGTGCCAGCAGTTTATCCGAATTGGGTTATGGCTACACCTTC. It codes for CASSLSELGYGYTF. The chain is built from TRBV28 and TRBJ1-2, with D uncertain. Germline CDR1 MDHEN, CDR2 SYDVKM. Trimming cost V 1 base and J 5 bases, with 11 bases left between them. The CDR3 length is 14 residues.

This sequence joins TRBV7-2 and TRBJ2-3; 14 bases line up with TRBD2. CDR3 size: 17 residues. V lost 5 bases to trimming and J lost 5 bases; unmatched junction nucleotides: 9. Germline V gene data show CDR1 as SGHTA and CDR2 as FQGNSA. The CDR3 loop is CASSRATSGRAIDTQYF. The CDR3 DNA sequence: TGTGCCAGCAGCCGAGCGACTAGCGGGAGGGCCATAGATACGCAGTATTTT.

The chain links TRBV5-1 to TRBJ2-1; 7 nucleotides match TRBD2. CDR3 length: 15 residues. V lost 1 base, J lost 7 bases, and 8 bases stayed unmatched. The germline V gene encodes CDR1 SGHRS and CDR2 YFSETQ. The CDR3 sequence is CASSLSRDYLNEQFF. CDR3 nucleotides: TGCGCCAGCAGCTTGAGTAGGGACTACCTTAATGAGCAGTTCTTC.

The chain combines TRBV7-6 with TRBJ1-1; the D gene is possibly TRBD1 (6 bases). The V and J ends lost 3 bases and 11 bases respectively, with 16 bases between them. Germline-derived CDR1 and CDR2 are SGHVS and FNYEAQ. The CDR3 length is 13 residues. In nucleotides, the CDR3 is TGTGCCAGCAGCTTTCAGGTCGCGGGGGCTGCTTTCTTT. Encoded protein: CASSFQVAGAAFF. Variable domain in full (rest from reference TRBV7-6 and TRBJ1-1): GAGVSQSPRYKVTKRGQDVALRCDPISGHVSLYWYRQALGQGPEFLTYFNYEAQQDKSGLPNDRFSAERPEGSISTLTIQRTEQRDSAMYRCASSFQVAGAAFFGQGTRLTVV.

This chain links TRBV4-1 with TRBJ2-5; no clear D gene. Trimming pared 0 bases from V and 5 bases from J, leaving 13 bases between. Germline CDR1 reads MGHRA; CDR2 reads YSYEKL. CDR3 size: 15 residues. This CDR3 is CASSQDTERSETQYF. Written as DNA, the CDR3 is TGCGCCAGCAGCCAAGACACCGAACGTTCGGAGACCCAGTACTTC.

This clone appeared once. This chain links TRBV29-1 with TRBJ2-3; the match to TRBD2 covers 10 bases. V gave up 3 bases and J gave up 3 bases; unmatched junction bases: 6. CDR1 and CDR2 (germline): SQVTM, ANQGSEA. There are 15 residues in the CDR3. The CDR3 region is CSVDHPSGSTDTQYF. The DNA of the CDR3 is TGCAGCGTTGACCACCCTAGCGGGAGTACAGATACGCAGTATTTT.